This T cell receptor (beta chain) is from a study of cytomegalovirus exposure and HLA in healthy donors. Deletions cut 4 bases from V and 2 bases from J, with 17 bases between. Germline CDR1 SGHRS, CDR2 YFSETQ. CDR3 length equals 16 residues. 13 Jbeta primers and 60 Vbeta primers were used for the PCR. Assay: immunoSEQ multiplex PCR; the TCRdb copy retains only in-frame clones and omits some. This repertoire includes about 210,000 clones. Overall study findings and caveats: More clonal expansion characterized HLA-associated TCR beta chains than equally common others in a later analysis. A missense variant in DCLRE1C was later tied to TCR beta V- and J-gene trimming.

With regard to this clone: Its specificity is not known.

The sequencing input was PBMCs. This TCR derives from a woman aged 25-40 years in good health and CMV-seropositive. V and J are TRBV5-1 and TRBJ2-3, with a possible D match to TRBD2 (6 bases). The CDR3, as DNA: TGCGCCAGCAGCCGCACGATGTGGGGACTCACAGATACGCAGTATTTT. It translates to CASSRTMWGLTDTQYF.